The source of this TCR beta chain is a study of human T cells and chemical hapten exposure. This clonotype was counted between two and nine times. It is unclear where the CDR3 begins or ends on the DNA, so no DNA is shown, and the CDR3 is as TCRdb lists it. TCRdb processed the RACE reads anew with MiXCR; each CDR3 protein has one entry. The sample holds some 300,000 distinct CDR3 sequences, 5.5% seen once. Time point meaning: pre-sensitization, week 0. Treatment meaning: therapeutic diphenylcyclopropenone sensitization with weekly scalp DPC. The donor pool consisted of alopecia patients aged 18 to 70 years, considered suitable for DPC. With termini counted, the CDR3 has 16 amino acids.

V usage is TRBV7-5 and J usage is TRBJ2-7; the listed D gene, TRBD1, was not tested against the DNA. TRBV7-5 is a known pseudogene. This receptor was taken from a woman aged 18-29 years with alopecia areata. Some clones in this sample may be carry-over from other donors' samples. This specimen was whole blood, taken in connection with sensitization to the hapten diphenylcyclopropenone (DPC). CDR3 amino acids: CISVPEAGPRRREQYF.